The 23 T cell receptor beta chains presented below share a single source sample, sequenced in a study of tumor-infiltrating lymphocytes in oesophageal squamous cell carcinoma. TCRdb passed the PCR reads through MiXCR, listing each CDR3 protein once. The sample contains 20,000 to 25,000 distinct CDR3 sequences, 35% to 45% of which appear only once. Material: esophageal tumor tissue. These receptors all come from a male donor with esophageal squamous cell carcinoma.

This clonotype has at least ten counts. This chain connects TRBV5-5 to TRBJ1-1; weak D call: TRBD1 (5 bases). This CDR3 spans 14 amino acids. V lost 5 bases to trimming and J lost 11 bases, with 22 bases between them. From germline, CDR1 is SGHKS and CDR2 YYEKEE (reference sequence). The CDR3 region is CASSSTGGGDKAFF. As DNA, the CDR3 is TGTGCCAGCAGTTCTACAGGTGGCGGGGATAAGGCTTTCTTT.

The chain employs TRBV7-3 and TRBJ2-1, with 7 bases lining up with TRBD2. CDR1 is SGHTA and CDR2 is FQGTGA in the germline V gene. This CDR3 has 14 residues. V was clipped by 5 bases and J by 6 bases; unmatched bases: 7. The chain's CDR3 is CASSITGGSNEQFF. CDR3 DNA sequence: TGTGCCAGCAGCATTACCGGCGGGAGCAATGAGCAGTTCTTC. Together with reference TRBV7-3 and TRBJ2-1, the CDR3 gives the full variable domain: GAGVSQTPSNKVTEKGKYVELRCDPISGHTALYWYRQSLGQGPEFLIYFQGTGAADDSGLPNDRFFAVRPEGSVSTLKIQRTERGDSAVYLCASSITGGSNEQFFGPGTRLTVL.

The chain uses TRBV28 and TRBJ2-6; weak D call: TRBD1 (6 bases). V gave up 11 bases and J gave up 1 base, with 12 bases separating them. Germline CDR1 MDHEN, CDR2 SYDVKM. The CDR3 runs 14 residues. The CDR3 loop is CAACQGSGANVLTF. The CDR3 nucleotides are TGTGCCGCATGTCAGGGGTCTGGGGCCAACGTCCTGACTTTC. Variable domain in full (rest from reference TRBV28 and TRBJ2-6): DVKVTQSSRYLVKRTGEKVFLECVQDMDHENMFWYRQDPGLGLRLIYFSYDVKMKEKGDIPEGYSVSREKKERFSLILESASTNQTSMYLCAACQGSGANVLTFGAGSRLTVL.

In the case of this clonotype: The CDR3 ends on some other residue instead of the conserved phenylalanine or tryptophan, so this is likely a read error. The DNA is left out, because the CDR3 cannot be placed on it with certainty; the CDR3 is given as TCRdb lists it. This chain joins TRBV7-3 and TRBJ2-7; the tabulated D call, TRBD1, remains unverified against the DNA. With termini counted, the CDR3 has 15 amino acids. The germline V gene has CDR1 SGHTA and CDR2 FQGTGA. The CDR3: CASSRLGGYEQYFGS.

This chain joins TRBV7-2 and TRBJ2-5; D gene uncertain. This CDR3 has 13 amino acids. The ends were cut back, 0 bases at V and 1 base at J, with 3 bases in the middle. In germline, CDR1 is SGHTA, CDR2 FQGNSA. The CDR3 DNA reads as TGTGCCAGCAGCTTAGCTGCCCAAGAGACCCAGTACTTC. Its translation is CASSLAAQETQYF.

The CDR3 loop is CASSPWTSGSSDTQYF. The CDR3 nucleotides are TGTGCCAGCAGCCCCTGGACTAGCGGGAGTTCAGATACGCAGTATTTT. The chain uses TRBV7-2 and TRBJ1-1; 13 positions agree with TRBD2. The DNA end is a closer match to TRBJ2-3, so the J assignment may be wrong. CDR3 length equals 16 residues. Germline loops: CDR1 SGHTA, CDR2 FQGNSA.

This clonotype was picked up many times. The chain carries TRBV28 and TRBJ1-5; D might be TRBD1 (6 bases). Trimming shortened V by 5 bases and J by 7 bases, and 15 bases separated the two germline ends. Germline V gene sequence: CDR1 MDHEN, CDR2 SYDVKM. This CDR3 has 14 residues. Written as DNA, the CDR3 is TGTGCCAGCAGTCCCCCAGACAGGAGACAGCCCCAGCATTTT. It specifies CASSPPDRRQPQHF.

There are a few counts of this clonotype. The chain joins TRBV9 to TRBJ1-4; TRBD1 agrees at 8 bases. Germline lookup yields CDR1 SGDLS and CDR2 YYNGEE. The V segment lost 4 bases and the J segment 8 bases; nucleotides outside the gene matches: 10. CDR3 size: 15 residues. CDR3 nucleotide sequence: TGTGCCAGCAGCACACGGACAGGGATATACGAAAAACTGTTTTTT. Translated: CASSTRTGIYEKLFF.

CDR3 in DNA: TGTGCCAGCAGCCCGAAACCGGGACTAGCGGGAGGCGAGCAGTACTTC. Protein sequence: CASSPKPGLAGGEQYF. This sequence joins TRBV7-8 and TRBJ2-3, with TRBD2 matching 15 bases. Near its end, the DNA agrees better with TRBJ2-7, so the J call may be wrong. The CDR3 runs to 16 residues. Germline V gene lookup returns CDR1 SGHVS and CDR2 FQNEAQ.

This clonotype has a count of ten or more. The CDR3 DNA follows: TGTGCCAGTAGTATCGCGAGGCAGGGGCGTCAGCCCCAGCATTTT. It yields the protein CASSIARQGRQPQHF. The gene calls are TRBV19 and TRBJ1-5; D possibly corresponds to TRBD1 (6 bases). There are 15 residues in the CDR3. Trimming shortened V by 3 bases and J by 6 bases, and 15 bases separated the two germline ends. Per the germline V gene, CDR1 is LNHDA and CDR2 is SQIVND (reference sequence).

This clonotype showed up just a few times. The chain recombines TRBV6-1 with TRBJ2-3; D remains unclear. The CDR3 runs 12 residues. The V gene's germline CDR1 is MNHNS and CDR2 SASEGT. With 7 bases removed from V and 3 bases from J, the gap between germline ends came to 8 bases. The CDR3 protein is CASTSRTDTQYF. CDR3 DNA sequence: TGTGCCAGCACTAGTCGGACAGATACGCAGTATTTT.

In this sample, this clonotype turned up many times. The chain has TRBV12-3 or TRBV12-4 and TRBJ1-3; TRBD1 matches 7 bases. This CDR3 has 15 residues. Unmatched junction bases numbered 8, after V lost 5 bases and J lost 4 bases. CDR3 sequence: CASSPQGGPGNTIYF. In DNA, the CDR3 is TGTGCCAGCAGTCCTCAGGGGGGGCCGGGAAACACCATATATTTT.

This clonotype was counted ten times or more. The gene calls are TRBV7-9 and TRBJ1-1; maybe TRBD1 (6 bases). Deletions cut 3 bases from V and 0 bases from J, with 11 bases between. Germline V gives CDR1 SEHNR, CDR2 FQNEAQ (reference sequence). The CDR3 contains 15 residues. Here the CDR3 DNA reads TGTGCCAGCAGCTTCGCAAGGGGGATGAACACTGAAGCTTTCTTT. Its protein is CASSFARGMNTEAFF.

The table lists this clonotype with many counts. The chain uses TRBV5-1 and TRBJ2-5, with 10 positions matching TRBD1. The CDR3 runs to 16 residues. From germline, CDR1 is SGHRS and CDR2 YFSETQ. The V segment lost 0 bases and the J segment 5 bases; nucleotides outside the gene matches: 7. The DNA of the CDR3 is TGCGCCAGCAGCTTGGGGGCTTTGACAGGGGGCGAGACCCAGTACTTC. Protein: CASSLGALTGGETQYF. The variable domain in full, with the rest retrieved from reference TRBV5-1 and TRBJ2-5, is KAGVTQTPRYLIKTRGQQVTLSCSPISGHRSVSWYQQTPGQGLQFLFEYFSETQRNKGNFPGRFSGRQFSNSRSEMNVSTLELGDSALYLCASSLGALTGGETQYFGPGTRLLVL.

By sample fraction, this clonotype is medium-sized (0.01 to 0.1%). This chain links TRBV6-1 with TRBJ2-5; no clear D gene. V was shortened by 0 bases and J by 1 base, with 12 bases between the two germline ends. The CDR3 has 16 amino acids. Germline V CDR1 and CDR2: MNHNS, SASEGT. The CDR3 here is CASSEAYRKGQETQYF. CDR3 DNA: TGTGCCAGCAGTGAAGCTTACAGAAAGGGCCAAGAGACCCAGTACTTC.

This clonotype came up a few times. V usage is TRBV19 and J usage is TRBJ2-2; D uncertain. With 2 bases removed from V and 4 bases from J, the gap between germline ends came to 11 bases. Looked up from germline, CDR1 is LNHDA and CDR2 is SQIVND (reference sequence). The CDR3 spans 15 residues. CDR3 protein: CASSISSRGTGELFF. DNA of the CDR3: TGTGCCAGTAGTATATCTTCGCGAGGCACCGGGGAGCTGTTTTTT.

The rearrangement links TRBV20-1 to TRBJ2-5; TRBD2 might be the D (6 bases). V was pared by 6 bases and J by 11 bases, with 22 bases between. The germline gives CDR1 DFQATT, CDR2 SNEGSKA (reference sequence). CDR3 length: 13 amino acids. In DNA, the CDR3 is TGCAGTGCCCATTGGGGGGTATCCAATGAGCAGTACTTC. Protein: CSAHWGVSNEQYF.

This clonotype was detected once. This chain links TRBV18 with TRBJ2-4; TRBD1 matches 10 bases. With the DNA end fitting TRBJ2-7 better, the J assignment may be wrong. CDR1 is KGHSH and CDR2 is LQKENI in the germline V gene. This CDR3 region has 16 residues. CDR3 loop: CASSPPTGGASVEQYF. The CDR3 DNA reads TGTGCCAGCTCACCACCGACAGGGGGCGCTAGTGTCGAGCAGTACTTC.

By share of the sample, this clonotype is medium-sized. V is TRBV24-1 and J is TRBJ2-7; TRBD2 is a possible D gene (6 bases). This CDR3 is 14 amino acids long. Trimming took 8 bases from V and 4 from J, leaving 17 bases between them. Germline V gene data show CDR1 as KGHDR and CDR2 as SFDVKD. The DNA of the CDR3 is TGTGCCACCATCCACGGAGGGAGTAGGTACGAGCAGTACTTC. This sequence encodes CATIHGGSRYEQYF.

By sample share, this clonotype is medium-sized. This rearrangement joins TRBV7-9 to TRBJ2-7; 8 bases fit TRBD1. This CDR3 is 15 amino acids long. Germline values: CDR1 SEHNR, CDR2 FQNEAQ (reference sequence). The trim removed 1 base at V and 7 bases at J, leaving 9 bases unmatched. The CDR3 nucleotides read TGTGCCAGCAGCTTAGAGGCAGGGGGCGCGGGGGAGCAGTACTTC. As protein: CASSLEAGGAGEQYF.

This clonotype was recorded at least ten times. The gene calls are TRBV5-1 and TRBJ1-1; perhaps TRBD1 as D (6 bases). Germline CDR1 and CDR2: SGHRS and YFSETQ. The CDR3 has 16 amino acids. V gave up 0 bases and J gave up 7 bases, with 19 bases separating them. CDR3 nucleotides: TGCGCCAGCAGCTTGGGATCGGGGGCTGGGAACGATGAAGCTTTCTTT. Translation: CASSLGSGAGNDEAFF.

This chain links TRBV6-9 with TRBJ2-4; D is possibly TRBD2 (6 bases). Germline V gene lookup returns CDR1 MNHGY and CDR2 SVAAGI. This CDR3 spans 16 amino acids. The V and J ends lost 0 bases and 0 bases respectively, with 9 bases between them. In DNA, the CDR3 is TGTGCCAGCAGTTATTCCGGACTACTAGCCAAAAACATTCAGTACTTC. Amino acid sequence: CASSYSGLLAKNIQYF.

This clonotype was observed a handful of times. This may arise from a read error, as a much more abundant clone is one base away. The rearrangement uses TRBV6-1 and TRBJ2-5; D possibly corresponds to TRBD1 (5 bases). The J call may not be correct, given that the DNA end is closer to TRBJ2-1. CDR1 and CDR2 (germline): MNHNS, SASEGT. CDR3 length: 11 residues. CDR3 in amino acids: CASRDIETQFF. The CDR3 DNA reads TGTGCCAGCAGGGACATTGAGACCCAGTTCTTC.